This T cell receptor (beta chain) appears in the sequencing data of a study of blood T cell repertoires in COVID-19. The CDR3 is 13 residues long. Trimming removed 5 bases from V and 4 bases from J, with 10 bases in between. Per the germline V gene, CDR1 is MNHEY and CDR2 is SMNVEV (reference sequence). Sequenced by immunoSEQ multiplex PCR; TCRdb stores in-frame clones only, minus some. The sample has some 200,000 clones, roughly 85% seen once. The V gene is TRBV27, the J gene TRBJ2-3; D gene uncertain. The receptor's source is a woman in her sixties or seventies with acute or convalescent COVID-19. Sample: peripheral blood. As DNA, the CDR3 is TGTGCCAGCAGTAAAGAGCGTGCAGATACGCAGTATTTT. It yields the protein CASSKERADTQYF.